This T cell receptor (beta chain) was retrieved from a study of shared clonotypes between healthy human individuals. V was pared by 0 bases and J by 5 bases, with 6 bases of the junction left unmatched. The CDR3 covers 15 residues. Germline V gene lookup returns CDR1 GTSNPN and CDR2 SVGIG (reference sequence). Here immunoSEQ multiplex PCR was the method, and the copy in TCRdb shows in-frame clones only, minus some. The sample has some 2 million clones, approximately 94% seen once. Points from the study as a whole: The study found about 5% of naive CD4 clonotypes shared across a few donors.

CD45RO-negative, CCR7-selected cells formed the naive CD8 fraction, which excluded terminally differentiated effector memory CD45RA+ cells. This clone was seen a single time. Its antigen is unknown. The sample consisted of naive CD8+ T cells sorted from blood. The receptor was derived from a man aged 18 to 29 in good health. This sequence joins TRBV30 and TRBJ1-4; 7 bases fit TRBD1. CDR3 in amino acids: CAWSVLDRSNEKLFF. Here the CDR3 DNA reads TGTGCCTGGAGTGTCTTGGACAGGTCGAATGAAAAACTGTTTTTT.